Listed below are T cell receptor beta chains from one sample, sequenced in a study of technical replicates of blood from a handful of donors. The data were produced by immunoSEQ multiplex PCR, yet TCRdb's version contains in-frame clones alone and is incomplete. In the table there are some 70,000 clones, about 97% of which are singletons. The material sequenced was T cells isolated from PBMCs. These receptors all come from a human donor in good health. Both conserved end residues are part of each CDR3. The D gene is left open where the match is weak. Only some rows state a clone size, as once, few, many or a class for expanded clones.

D gene	V gene	clone size	J gene	CDR3 protein	CDR3 DNA
-	TRBV27	-	TRBJ2-7	CASSLAGLYEQYF	TGTGCCAGCAGTTTAGCAGGCCTCTACGAGCAGTACTTC
TRBD2	TRBV6-1	-	TRBJ2-5	CASSEMGLASETQYF	TGTGCCAGCAGTGAAATGGGACTAGCCTCAGAGACCCAGTACTTC
-	TRBV4-1	-	TRBJ1-5	CASSQIGENQPQHF	TGCGCCAGCAGCCAAATCGGGGAAAATCAGCCCCAGCATTTT
TRBD1	TRBV9	-	TRBJ2-3	CASSSTGADTQYF	TGTGCCAGCAGCTCGACAGGGGCAGATACGCAGTATTTT
TRBD1	TRBV7-7	-	TRBJ2-2	CASSPDRGIAGELFF	TGTGCCAGCAGCCCAGACAGGGGGATCGCCGGGGAGCTGTTTTTT
-	TRBV2	-	TRBJ1-1	CASSEAETGGMAFF	TGTGCCAGCAGTGAAGCGGAGACGGGGGGTATGGCTTTCTTT
TRBD1	TRBV7-8	-	TRBJ2-7	CASSLPRDRGRIGYEQYF	TGTGCCAGCAGCCTCCCCAGGGACAGGGGCCGCATAGGGTACGAGCAGTACTTC
TRBD1	TRBV29-1	-	TRBJ1-5	CSVSGTGQQPQHF	TGCAGCGTTTCCGGGACAGGGCAACAGCCCCAGCATTTT
-	TRBV30	-	TRBJ2-1	CAWSIGDSYNEQFF	TGTGCCTGGAGTATCGGTGACTCCTACAATGAGCAGTTCTTC
TRBD1	TRBV5-6	-	TRBJ1-5	CASSLTGQGAHQPQHF	TGTGCCAGCAGCTTAACGGGACAGGGAGCGCATCAGCCCCAGCATTTT
-	TRBV25-1	-	TRBJ1-1	CASRFTSEAFF	TGTGCCAGCCGATTTACTTCTGAAGCTTTCTTT
-	TRBV6-1	-	TRBJ1-1	CASSDPHREAFF	TGTGCCAGCAGTGATCCACATCGTGAAGCTTTCTTT
-	TRBV9	once	TRBJ2-1	CASSLRPSSSDEQFF	TGTGCCAGCAGCCTCCGTCCCTCGTCAAGCGATGAGCAGTTCTTC
-	TRBV28	-	TRBJ2-4	CASHRRGESKNIQYF	TGTGCCAGTCATCGCCGGGGAGAAAGCAAAAACATTCAGTACTTC
-	TRBV27	-	TRBJ2-7	CASSFGQSQYEQYF	TGTGCCAGCAGTTTTGGACAGTCCCAGTACGAGCAGTACTTC
TRBD1	TRBV5-4	-	TRBJ1-2	CASSPPDRVSGYTF	TGTGCCAGCAGCCCCCCCGACAGGGTTAGTGGCTACACCTTC
TRBD2	TRBV29-1	-	TRBJ2-1	CSVVPSGRVYNEQFF	TGCAGCGTTGTTCCTAGCGGGAGGGTCTACAATGAGCAGTTCTTC
-	TRBV16	-	TRBJ2-7	CASSQKVRGNEQYF	TGTGCCAGCAGCCAAAAGGTCAGGGGCAACGAGCAGTACTTC
-	TRBV6-5	-	TRBJ2-1	CASTLVGRYNEQFF	TGTGCCAGCACCTTAGTAGGGAGGTACAATGAGCAGTTCTTC
TRBD2	TRBV27	-	TRBJ2-3	CASSLGAGGPTDTQYF	TGTGCCAGCAGTTTAGGAGCGGGAGGGCCTACAGATACGCAGTATTTT
-	TRBV2	-	TRBJ2-3	CASKDISTADTQYF	TGTGCCAGCAAAGACATATCAACAGCAGATACGCAGTATTTT
-	TRBV5-6	-	TRBJ2-7	CATSPTGALKEQYF	TGTGCCACCAGTCCTACGGGAGCCCTGAAGGAGCAGTACTTC
-	TRBV6-1	-	TRBJ2-3	CATIIRETAQYF	TGTGCCACTATTATTCGGGAGACCGCGCAGTATTTT
TRBD1	TRBV14	-	TRBJ1-1	CASSMNRGSEAFF	TGTGCCAGCAGCATGAACAGGGGCTCTGAAGCTTTCTTT
-	TRBV6-5	-	TRBJ1-1	CASNSGTEAFF	TGTGCCAGCAATTCGGGCACTGAAGCTTTCTTT
-	TRBV30	once	TRBJ2-5	CAWRGDGETQYF	TGTGCCTGGAGAGGGGATGGAGAGACCCAGTACTTC